These 9 T cell receptor beta chains came from one sample sequenced in a study of cytomegalovirus exposure and HLA in healthy donors. The data were produced by immunoSEQ multiplex PCR, yet TCRdb's version contains in-frame clones alone and is incomplete. The repertoire holds about 330,000 clones, with 75% to 90% as singletons. The sequencing input was PBMCs. The receptors come from a woman aged 18-35 years in good health and CMV-seronegative.

The J gene is TRBJ2-7, the V gene TRBV28, with a weak D call TRBD1 (5 bases). This CDR3 has 15 residues. Trimming removed 6 bases from V and 0 bases from J, with 15 bases in between. Germline loops: CDR1 MDHEN, CDR2 SYDVKM. CDR3 DNA sequence: TGTGCCAGCAGCCTGGGGCCAGGAAGCTCCTACGAGCAGTACTTC. Translating it yields CASSLGPGSSYEQYF.

The chain uses TRBV25-1 and TRBJ2-1; 7 bases fit TRBD2. The V segment lost 3 bases and the J segment 5 bases; nucleotides outside the gene matches: 7. Germline V lookup: CDR1 MGHDK, CDR2 SYGVNS. The CDR3 sequence is 15 residues long. The CDR3 DNA follows: TGTGCCAGCAGTGAGCCGGCTAGCGGCCACAATGAGCAGTTCTTC. Translation: CASSEPASGHNEQFF.

The sample holds a few counts of this clone. This rearrangement joins TRBV9 to TRBJ1-2; TRBD1 is a possible D gene (5 bases). The ends were cut back, 3 bases at V and 3 bases at J, with 18 bases in the middle. The CDR3 is 16 amino acids. Germline CDR1 reads SGDLS; CDR2 reads YYNGEE. The CDR3 coding sequence is TGTGCCAGCAGCGCCGCCCGGGACTTCACCGACTATGGCTACACCTTC. Translating gives CASSAARDFTDYGYTF. The full variable domain, in which reference TRBV9 and TRBJ1-2 provide the parts outside the CDR3, is DSGVTQTPKHLITATGQRVTLRCSPRSGDLSVYWYQQSLDQGLQFLIQYYNGEERAKGNILERFSAQQFPDLHSELNLSSLELGDSALYFCASSAARDFTDYGYTFGSGTRLTVV.

The chain is built from TRBV27 and TRBJ2-7; D possibly corresponds to TRBD1 (6 bases). The V end was cut by 7 bases, the J end by 1 base, with 11 bases between. This CDR3 is 13 amino acids long. Germline CDR1 is MNHEY and CDR2 is SMNVEV (reference sequence). The CDR3 nucleotides are TGTGCCAGCAACCGCCAGGGGTCCTACGAGCAGTACTTC. It yields the protein CASNRQGSYEQYF.

The CDR3, as DNA: TGTGCCAGCAGCCAAGAGAGCACTAGCGGCACAGATACGCAGTATTTT. Encoded protein: CASSQESTSGTDTQYF. The chain couples TRBV4-2 to TRBJ2-3; 7 positions match TRBD2. V lost 0 bases to trimming and J lost 1 base; unmatched junction nucleotides: 4. CDR1 is LGHNA and CDR2 is YNFKEQ in the germline V gene. This CDR3 comprises 16 residues.

This clone has only one observation. The rearrangement links TRBV7-2 to TRBJ2-4, with 10 positions matching TRBD2. J gave up 5 bases and V 2 bases, and 12 bases lay outside the gene matches. The CDR3 contains 18 residues. Per the germline V gene, CDR1 is SGHTA and CDR2 is FQGNSA. The CDR3 loop reads CASSLTGLARFNENIQYF. The CDR3 coding sequence is TGTGCCAGCAGCTTAACGGGACTAGCGCGATTTAATGAAAACATTCAGTACTTC.

This clone appeared a few times. The gene calls are TRBV5-4 and TRBJ2-6, with a weak D call TRBD2 (6 bases). Per germline, CDR1 SGHNT and CDR2 YYREEE (reference sequence). The CDR3 is 16 amino acids. Trimming shortened V by 4 bases and J by 0 bases, and 11 bases separated the two germline ends. DNA for the CDR3: TGTGCCAGCAGCCCCGGGAGCCTCTCTGGGGCCAACGTCCTGACTTTC. Translation gives CASSPGSLSGANVLTF. Full variable domain (missing parts from reference TRBV5-4 and TRBJ2-6): ETGVTQSPTHLIKTRGQQVTLRCSSQSGHNTVSWYQQALGQGPQFIFQYYREEENGRGNFPPRFSGLQFPNYSSELNVNALELDDSALYLCASSPGSLSGANVLTFGAGSRLTVL.

The genes are TRBV7-2 and TRBJ1-2, with TRBD1 as a possible D gene (6 bases). CDR1 and CDR2 (germline): SGHTA, FQGNSA. Trimming took 6 bases from V and 5 from J, leaving 19 bases between them. CDR3 length: 15 residues. CDR3 in DNA: TGTGCCAGCAGATCCCACGCGGGGGCGCGTTATGGCTACACCTTC. It is translated as CASRSHAGARYGYTF.

This sequence joins TRBV10-3 and TRBJ1-5, with TRBD1 matching over 8 bases. Looked up from germline, CDR1 is ENHRY and CDR2 is SYGVKD. This CDR3 has 15 residues. Trimming removed 4 bases from V and 2 bases from J; junction bases left unmatched: 4. This CDR3 reads CAISGSGGRNQPQHF. CDR3 bases: TGTGCCATCAGTGGATCAGGGGGCCGCAATCAGCCCCAGCATTTT.